Included here is one T cell receptor beta chain sequence, with context. The data are from a study of blood T cell repertoires in COVID-19. Study summary: From the United States, Italy and Spain came samples of acute and convalescent COVID-19. PBMCs, B-cell-depleted T cells, or T cells were the source of the cDNA or gDNA that made up the material.

Authors' processing steps: Counts of nucleated cells, estimated from reference gene primer amplification, were obtained. Here immunoSEQ multiplex PCR was the method, and the copy in TCRdb shows in-frame clones only, minus some. V and J calls plus clone size are reproduced from that table; the DNA served to infer D and trimming. The sample holds over 100,000 clones; 79% are singletons and the top ten take almost 4%. Trimming took off 3 bases at V and 2 bases at J, with 13 bases between the two ends. The CDR3 covers 15 residues. The V gene's germline CDR1 is KGHSH and CDR2 LQKENI. This chain joins TRBV18 and TRBJ1-1; unclear D gene. The clonotype was recovered from an elderly woman with acute or convalescent COVID-19. The sequenced sample consisted of peripheral blood. The CDR3 region has the DNA TGTGCCAGCTCACCCGGAGGGCACCCAAACACTGAAGCTTTCTTT. Translated: CASSPGGHPNTEAFF.